This T cell receptor (beta chain) was identified during a study of shared clonotypes between healthy human individuals. Whole-study results and caveats: Generation probability values for non-shared clonotypes were lower than those for clonotypes shared by all four donors. Shared clonotypes: approximately 5% naive CD4, around 3.7% naive CD8, about 2.2% memory CD4, around 0.4% memory CD8.

Repertoires were generated with immunoSEQ multiplex PCR, while TCRdb's copy carries only in-frame clones and drops some. This table has around 1,000,000 clones, roughly 80% appearing once. V was trimmed by 3 bases and J by 4 bases, leaving 9 bases between them. The V gene's germline CDR1 is SGHTA and CDR2 FQGTGA. The CDR3 runs 13 residues. Turning to this clone: Its specificity is unknown.

The TCR originated in a man aged 18 to 35 in good health. Some clones in this sample may be carry-over from other donors' samples. The V and J genes are TRBV7-3 and TRBJ1-1; D remains unclear. Source material: memory CD4+ T cells from PBMCs. Subset: CD45RA-negative fraction. The DNA of the CDR3 is TGTGCCAGCAGCTTTTCGTATAGCACTGAAGCTTTCTTT. This encodes CASSFSYSTEAFF. Based on the CDR3 plus reference TRBV7-3 and TRBJ1-1, the full variable domain is GAGVSQTPSNKVTEKGKYVELRCDPISGHTALYWYRQSLGQGPEFLIYFQGTGAADDSGLPNDRFFAVRPEGSVSTLKIQRTERGDSAVYLCASSFSYSTEAFFGQGTRLTVV.